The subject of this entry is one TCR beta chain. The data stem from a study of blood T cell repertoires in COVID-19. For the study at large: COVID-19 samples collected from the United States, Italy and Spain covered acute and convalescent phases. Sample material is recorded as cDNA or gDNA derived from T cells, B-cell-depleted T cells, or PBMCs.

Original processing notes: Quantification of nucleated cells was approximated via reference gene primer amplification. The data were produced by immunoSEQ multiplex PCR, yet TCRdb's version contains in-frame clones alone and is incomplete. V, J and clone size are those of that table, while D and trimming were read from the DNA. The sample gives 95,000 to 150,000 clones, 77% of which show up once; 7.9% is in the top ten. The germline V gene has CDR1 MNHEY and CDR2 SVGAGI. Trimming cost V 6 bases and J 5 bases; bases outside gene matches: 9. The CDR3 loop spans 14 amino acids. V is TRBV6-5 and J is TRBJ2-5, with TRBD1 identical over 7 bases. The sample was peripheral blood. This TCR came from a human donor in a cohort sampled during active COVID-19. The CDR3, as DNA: TGTGCCAGCAGAAAGAGGGGGCCGGGGGAGACCCAGTACTTC. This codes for CASRKRGPGETQYF.